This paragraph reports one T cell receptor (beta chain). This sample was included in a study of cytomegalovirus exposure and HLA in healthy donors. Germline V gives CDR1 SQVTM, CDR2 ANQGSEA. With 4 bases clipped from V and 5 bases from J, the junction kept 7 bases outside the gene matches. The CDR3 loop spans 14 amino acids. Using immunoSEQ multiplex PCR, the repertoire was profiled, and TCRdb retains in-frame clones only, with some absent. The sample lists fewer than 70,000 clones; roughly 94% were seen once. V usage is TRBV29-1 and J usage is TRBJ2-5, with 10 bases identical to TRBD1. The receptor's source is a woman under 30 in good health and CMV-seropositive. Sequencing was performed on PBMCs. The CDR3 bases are TGCAGCGTTGGTGGGACAGGGGCCGGGGAGACCCAGTACTTC. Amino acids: CSVGGTGAGETQYF.